Sequencing of this T cell receptor (beta chain) was carried out in a study of human T cells and chemical hapten exposure. The overall study: Small pooled library volume differences mainly caused per-sample TCR yield variation. Regarding the study as a whole: PT1 expanded TCR numbers tracked positively with patch test score.

About this clonotype: Its antigen is unknown.

Trimming shortened V by 3 bases and J by 0 bases, and 11 bases separated the two germline ends. The V gene's germline CDR1 is SGHAT and CDR2 FQNNGV. The CDR3 totals 16 residues. Within the library, unique molecular identifiers were attached to each individual cDNA molecule. TCRdb ran MiXCR on the reads and lists one entry per CDR3 protein. The sample records several thousand distinct CDR3 sequences, approximately 47% being singletons. Described treatment: therapeutic diphenylcyclopropenone sensitization with weekly scalp DPC. Here the sequenced sample was whole blood, taken before DPC sensitization or 2, 6, or about 24 weeks after (not recorded which). The V gene is TRBV11-2, the J gene TRBJ2-2, with D possibly TRBD1 on 5 matching bases. This receptor was taken from an adult with alopecia areata. Some clones in this sample may be carry-over from other donors' samples. This table probably holds off-target reads from a library built for another chain. The chain's CDR3 is CASSFLGDPNTGELFF. The CDR3 DNA sequence: TGTGCCAGCAGCTTCCTAGGGGATCCGAACACCGGGGAGCTGTTTTTT.